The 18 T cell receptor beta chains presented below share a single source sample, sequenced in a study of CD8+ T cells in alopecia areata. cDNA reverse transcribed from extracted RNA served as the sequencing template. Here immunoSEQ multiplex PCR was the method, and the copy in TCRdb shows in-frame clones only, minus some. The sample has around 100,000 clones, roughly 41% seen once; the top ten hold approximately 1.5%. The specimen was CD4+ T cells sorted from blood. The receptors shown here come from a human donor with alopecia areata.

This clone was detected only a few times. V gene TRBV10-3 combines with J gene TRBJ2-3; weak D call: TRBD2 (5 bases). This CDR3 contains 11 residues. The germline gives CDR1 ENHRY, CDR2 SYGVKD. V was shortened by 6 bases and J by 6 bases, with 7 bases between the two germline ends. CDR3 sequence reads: CAIRGVDTQYF. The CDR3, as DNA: TGTGCCATCAGGGGAGTTGATACGCAGTATTTT.

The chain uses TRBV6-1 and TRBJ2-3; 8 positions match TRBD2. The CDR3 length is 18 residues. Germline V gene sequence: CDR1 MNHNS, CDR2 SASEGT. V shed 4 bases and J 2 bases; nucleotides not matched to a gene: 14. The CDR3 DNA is TGTGCCAGCAGTGGAGCCACGATAGCGGGGAGCCACACAGATACGCAGTATTTT. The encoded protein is CASSGATIAGSHTDTQYF.

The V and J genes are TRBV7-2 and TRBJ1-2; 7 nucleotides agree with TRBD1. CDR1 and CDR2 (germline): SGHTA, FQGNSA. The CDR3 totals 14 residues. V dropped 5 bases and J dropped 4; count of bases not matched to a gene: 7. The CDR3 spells CASSRGGQGYGYTF. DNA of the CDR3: TGTGCCAGCAGCCGAGGGGGCCAGGGCTATGGCTACACCTTC.

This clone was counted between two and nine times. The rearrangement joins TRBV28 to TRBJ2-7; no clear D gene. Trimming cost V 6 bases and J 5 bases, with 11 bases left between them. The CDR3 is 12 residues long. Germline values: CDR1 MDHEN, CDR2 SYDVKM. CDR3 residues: CASRPTLHEQYF. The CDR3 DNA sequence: TGTGCCAGCAGGCCTACTCTACACGAGCAGTACTTC.

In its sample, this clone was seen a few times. The CDR3 here is CASSLEASPDTQYF. The CDR3 DNA follows: TGCGCCAGCAGCTTGGAGGCTAGCCCGGATACGCAGTATTTT. J is TRBJ2-3 and V is TRBV5-1; the D gene is possibly TRBD2 (5 bases). V lost 0 bases, J lost 6 bases, and 11 bases lay in between. This CDR3 is built from 14 residues. CDR1 is SGHRS, CDR2 YFSETQ, per germline.

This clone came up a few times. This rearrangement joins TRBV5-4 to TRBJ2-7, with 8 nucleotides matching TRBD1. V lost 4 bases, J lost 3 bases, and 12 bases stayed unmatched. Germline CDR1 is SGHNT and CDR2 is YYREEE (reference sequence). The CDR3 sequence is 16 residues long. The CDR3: CASSRPLAGGFYEQYF. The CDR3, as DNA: TGTGCCAGCAGCCGACCCCTGGCAGGGGGCTTCTACGAGCAGTACTTC.

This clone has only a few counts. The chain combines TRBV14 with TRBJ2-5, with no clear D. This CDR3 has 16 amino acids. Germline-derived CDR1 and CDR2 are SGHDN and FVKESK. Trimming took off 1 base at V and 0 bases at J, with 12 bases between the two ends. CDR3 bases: TGTGCCAGCAGCCAAGGAAGCTCTACTTACCAAGAGACCCAGTACTTC. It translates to CASSQGSSTYQETQYF.

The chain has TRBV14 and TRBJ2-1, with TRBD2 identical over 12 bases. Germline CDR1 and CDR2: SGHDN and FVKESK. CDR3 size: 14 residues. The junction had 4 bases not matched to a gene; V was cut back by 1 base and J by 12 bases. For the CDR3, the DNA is TGTGCCAGCAGCCAAGGACTAGCGGGGGCCCCGCAGTTCTTC. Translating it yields CASSQGLAGAPQFF. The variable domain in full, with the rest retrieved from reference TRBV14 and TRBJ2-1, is EAGVTQFPSHSVIEKGQTVTLRCDPISGHDNLYWYRRVMGKEIKFLLHFVKESKQDESGMPNNRFLAERTGGTYSTLKVQPAELEDSGVYFCASSQGLAGAPQFFGPGTRLTVL.

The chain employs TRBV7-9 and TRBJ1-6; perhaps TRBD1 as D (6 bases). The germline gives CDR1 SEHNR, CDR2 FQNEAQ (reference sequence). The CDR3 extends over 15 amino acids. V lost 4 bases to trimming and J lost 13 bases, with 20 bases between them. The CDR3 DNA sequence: TGTGCCAGCAGCTCCACCGGGACATTTACCTCGCCCCTCCACTTT. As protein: CASSSTGTFTSPLHF. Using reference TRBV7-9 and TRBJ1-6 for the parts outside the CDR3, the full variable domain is DTGVSQNPRHKITKRGQNVTFRCDPISEHNRLYWYRQTLGQGPEFLTYFQNEAQLEKSRLLSDRFSAERPKGSFSTLEIQRTEQGDSAMYLCASSSTGTFTSPLHFGNGTRLTVT.

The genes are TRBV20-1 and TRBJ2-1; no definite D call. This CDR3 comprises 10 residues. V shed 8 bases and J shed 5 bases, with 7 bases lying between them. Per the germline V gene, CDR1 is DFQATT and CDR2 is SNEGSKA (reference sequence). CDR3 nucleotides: TGCAGTCCTACAAACAATGAGCAGTTCTTC. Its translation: CSPTNNEQFF.

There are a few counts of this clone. The CDR3, as DNA: TGCAGCGTGTTCAGGGGAACTGAAGCTTTCTTT. Translation gives CSVFRGTEAFF. The chain links TRBV29-1 to TRBJ1-1; a weak D match, TRBD1 (6 bases). V dropped 6 bases and J dropped 5 bases, with 10 bases sitting between them. Germline V gene data show CDR1 as SQVTM and CDR2 as ANQGSEA. CDR3 length: 11 residues.

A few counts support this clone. As DNA, the CDR3 is TGCGCCAGCAGCTTGGAGGCTCAGCAGAACACTGAAGCTTTCTTT. This translates into CASSLEAQQNTEAFF. The gene calls are TRBV5-1 and TRBJ1-1; D remains ambiguous. The CDR3 consists of 15 residues. Germline values: CDR1 SGHRS, CDR2 YFSETQ. With 0 bases removed from V and 1 base from J, the gap between germline ends came to 10 bases.

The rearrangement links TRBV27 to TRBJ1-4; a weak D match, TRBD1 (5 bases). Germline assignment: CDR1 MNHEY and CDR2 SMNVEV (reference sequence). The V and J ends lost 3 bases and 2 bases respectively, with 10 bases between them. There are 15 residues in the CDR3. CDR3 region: CASSLRGVTNEKLFF. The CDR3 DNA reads TGTGCCAGCAGTTTGAGAGGGGTCACTAATGAAAAACTGTTTTTT.

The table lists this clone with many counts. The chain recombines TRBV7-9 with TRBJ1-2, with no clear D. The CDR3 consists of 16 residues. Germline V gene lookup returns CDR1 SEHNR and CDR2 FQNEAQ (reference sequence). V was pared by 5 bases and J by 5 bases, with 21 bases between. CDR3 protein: CASSLNPRRDNYGYTF. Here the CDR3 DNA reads TGTGCCAGCAGCCTAAACCCACGACGAGACAATTATGGCTACACCTTC.

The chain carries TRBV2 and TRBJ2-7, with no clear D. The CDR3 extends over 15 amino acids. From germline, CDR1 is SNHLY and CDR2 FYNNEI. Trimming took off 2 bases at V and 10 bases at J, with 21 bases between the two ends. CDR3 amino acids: CASSETPRSLTHQYF. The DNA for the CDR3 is TGTGCCAGCAGTGAAACCCCCCGAAGCTTGACCCACCAGTACTTC.

The CDR3 loop is CASSLVGSYTQYF. CDR3 in DNA: TGTGCCAGCAGCTTAGTGGGTTCTTATACGCAGTATTTT. The J gene is TRBJ2-3, the V gene TRBV7-9; D is unresolved. The CDR3 spans 13 residues. The germline V gene encodes CDR1 SEHNR and CDR2 FQNEAQ (reference sequence). V was trimmed by 1 base and J by 7 bases, leaving 9 bases between them.

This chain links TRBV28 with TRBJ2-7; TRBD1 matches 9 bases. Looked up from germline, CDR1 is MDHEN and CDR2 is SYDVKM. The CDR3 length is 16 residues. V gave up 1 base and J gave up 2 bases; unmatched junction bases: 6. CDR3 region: CASSLLGTGKPYEQYF. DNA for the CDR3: TGTGCCAGCAGTTTATTGGGGACAGGGAAACCCTACGAGCAGTACTTC.

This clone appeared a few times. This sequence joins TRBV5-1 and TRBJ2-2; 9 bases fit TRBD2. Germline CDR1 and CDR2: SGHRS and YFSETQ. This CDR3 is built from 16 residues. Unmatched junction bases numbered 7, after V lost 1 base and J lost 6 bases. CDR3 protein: CASSLNLVAGAGELFF. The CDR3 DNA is TGCGCCAGCAGCTTGAATTTGGTAGCGGGAGCCGGGGAGCTGTTTTTT.